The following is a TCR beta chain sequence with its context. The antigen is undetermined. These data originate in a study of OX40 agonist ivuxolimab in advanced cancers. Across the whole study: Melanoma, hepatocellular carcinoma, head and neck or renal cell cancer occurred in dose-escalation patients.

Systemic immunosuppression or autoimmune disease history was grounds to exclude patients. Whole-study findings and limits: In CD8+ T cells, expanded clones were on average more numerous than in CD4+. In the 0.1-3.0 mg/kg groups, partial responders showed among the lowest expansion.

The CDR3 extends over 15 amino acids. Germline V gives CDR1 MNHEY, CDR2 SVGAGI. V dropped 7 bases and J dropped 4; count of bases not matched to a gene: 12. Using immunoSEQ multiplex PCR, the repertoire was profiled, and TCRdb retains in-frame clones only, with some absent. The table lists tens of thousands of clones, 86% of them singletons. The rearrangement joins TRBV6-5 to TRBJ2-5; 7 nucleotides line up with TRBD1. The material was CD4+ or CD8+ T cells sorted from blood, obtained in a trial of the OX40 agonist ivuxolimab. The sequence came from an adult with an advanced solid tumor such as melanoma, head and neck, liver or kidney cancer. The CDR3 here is CASIGRRGGGETQYF. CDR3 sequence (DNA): TGTGCCAGCATCGGGCGACGAGGGGGCGGAGAGACCCAGTACTTC.